Listed here are 10 T cell receptor beta chains from one sample, sequenced in a study of regulatory T cells in long-lasting Graves disease. The authors built TCR beta libraries using iRepertoire HTBI primers and Arm-PCR of CDR3 regions. TCRdb used MiXCR to reprocess the multiplex PCR reads, holding one entry per CDR3 protein. The table includes fewer than 350,000 distinct CDR3 sequences, about a sixth detected once. Specified time point: newly diagnosed GD, antithyroid drugs for less than 3 months. After RNA was extracted from PBMCs, the TCR library was made from it. The source material was peripheral blood mononuclear cells (PBMCs), sampled at new diagnosis, from a patient treated with antithyroid drugs. These receptors came from a female donor with Graves disease.

This clonotype came up many times. The chain recombines TRBV19 with TRBJ2-1, with TRBD2 matching 13 bases. The V gene end was trimmed by 4 bases and the J gene end by 4 bases; junction bases not matched to a gene: 4. The CDR3 runs to 16 residues. From germline, CDR1 is LNHDA and CDR2 SQIVND (reference sequence). The CDR3 here is CASSSPGLAGYNEQFF. CDR3 nucleotide sequence: TGTGCCAGTAGTAGTCCGGGACTAGCGGGGTACAATGAGCAGTTCTTC.

This clonotype showed up many times. This chain connects TRBV20-1 to TRBJ1-1; weak D call: TRBD1 (6 bases). The CDR3 totals 13 residues. Germline-derived CDR1 and CDR2 are DFQATT and SNEGSKA (reference sequence). V lost 3 bases, J lost 0 bases, and 8 bases lay in between. This chain's CDR3 is CSARRTVNTEAFF. As DNA, the CDR3 is TGCAGTGCTAGGAGGACAGTGAACACTGAAGCTTTCTTT.

The rearrangement joins TRBV7-9 to TRBJ2-1; 7 bases line up with TRBD2. Trimming cost V 1 base and J 3 bases; bases outside gene matches: 9. Germline V gives CDR1 SEHNR, CDR2 FQNEAQ (reference sequence). CDR3 length: 17 amino acids. CDR3 nucleotide sequence: TGTGCCAGCAGCTTAGGGGGGGGGGGGGACTTCTACAATGAGCAGTTCTTC. It yields the protein CASSLGGGGDFYNEQFF. The whole variable domain, remainder taken from reference TRBV7-9 and TRBJ2-1, is DTGVSQNPRHKITKRGQNVTFRCDPISEHNRLYWYRQTLGQGPEFLTYFQNEAQLEKSRLLSDRFSAERPKGSFSTLEIQRTEQGDSAMYLCASSLGGGGDFYNEQFFGPGTRLTVL.

On this clonotype: The conserved phenylalanine or tryptophan is not found at the CDR3 terminus, so this likely reflects a read error. The DNA is omitted, as the CDR3 cannot be located on it reliably, and the CDR3 follows TCRdb's listing. The rearrangement uses TRBV5-1 and TRBJ2-3; TRBD1 is the table's D call and was not checked against the DNA. The CDR3 length equals 13 residues, ends included. Germline CDR1 reads SGHRS; CDR2 reads YFSETQ. The CDR3 loop reads CASSQEAADTHYV.

This clonotype was observed many times. V is TRBV12-3 or TRBV12-4 and J is TRBJ2-4, with TRBD2 matching 8 bases. J lost 7 bases, V lost 4 bases, and 6 bases had no gene match. This CDR3 spans 14 amino acids. CDR3 amino acids: CASSSGGRGNIQYF. The CDR3 nucleotides read TGTGCCAGCAGTTCGGGGGGGAGAGGGAACATTCAGTACTTC.

V and J are TRBV7-2 and TRBJ2-7, with D possibly matching TRBD2 (5 bases). Trimming stripped 5 bases from V and 5 bases from J, with 22 bases between. CDR1 is SGHTA and CDR2 is FQGNSA in the germline V gene. This CDR3 has 16 amino acids. The CDR3 DNA is TGTGCCAGCAGCCAAGATAGAGGGCCTCCGGATAACGAGCAGTACTTC. It encodes CASSQDRGPPDNEQYF.

The rearrangement links TRBV18 to TRBJ2-7; D possibly matches TRBD1 or TRBD2 (5 bases each). The CDR3 extends over 16 amino acids. V lost 5 bases to trimming and J lost 0 bases, with 17 bases between them. Germline V gives CDR1 KGHSH, CDR2 LQKENI. Here the CDR3 DNA reads TGTGCCAGCTCAATCGGCACCGGGGCTAGCTCCTACGAGCAGTACTTC. This codes for CASSIGTGASSYEQYF. Complete variable domain (other parts from reference TRBV18 and TRBJ2-7): NAGVMQNPRHLVRRRGQEARLRCSPMKGHSHVYWYRQLPEEGLKFMVYLQKENIIDESGMPKERFSAEFPKEGPSILRIQQVVRGDSAAYFCASSIGTGASSYEQYFGPGTRLTVT.

This clonotype was detected many times. The chain couples TRBV7-8 to TRBJ2-1; 8 bases map to TRBD2. The CDR3 spans 15 residues. Germline CDR1 and CDR2: SGHVS and FQNEAQ. Losses at the gene ends were 1 base for V and 5 bases for J; bases not matched to a gene: 4. The CDR3 DNA follows: TGTGCCAGCAGCTTAGAGGGACTAGGGAACAATGAGCAGTTCTTC. Its protein product is CASSLEGLGNNEQFF.

The chain is built from TRBV6-5 and TRBJ1-4; D unresolved. V was shortened by 5 bases and J by 8 bases, with 3 bases between the two germline ends. The CDR3 is 10 residues long. CDR1 is MNHEY, CDR2 SVGAGI, per germline. The CDR3 DNA follows: TGTGCCAGCAGTGCCGAAAAACTGTTTTTT. This gives the protein CASSAEKLFF.

This clonotype was seen more than once but under ten times. The V and J genes are TRBV5-1 and TRBJ2-2; 7 bases are a match to TRBD2. This CDR3 comprises 12 residues. Germline V gene lookup returns CDR1 SGHRS and CDR2 YFSETQ. Unmatched junction bases numbered 1, after V lost 7 bases and J lost 4 bases. Here the CDR3 DNA reads TGCGCCAGCGGGGAGGGCACCGGGGAGCTGTTTTTT. Protein sequence: CASGEGTGELFF. Full variable domain (outside the CDR3, taken from reference TRBV5-1 and TRBJ2-2): KAGVTQTPRYLIKTRGQQVTLSCSPISGHRSVSWYQQTPGQGLQFLFEYFSETQRNKGNFPGRFSGRQFSNSRSEMNVSTLELGDSALYLCASGEGTGELFFGEGSRLTVL.